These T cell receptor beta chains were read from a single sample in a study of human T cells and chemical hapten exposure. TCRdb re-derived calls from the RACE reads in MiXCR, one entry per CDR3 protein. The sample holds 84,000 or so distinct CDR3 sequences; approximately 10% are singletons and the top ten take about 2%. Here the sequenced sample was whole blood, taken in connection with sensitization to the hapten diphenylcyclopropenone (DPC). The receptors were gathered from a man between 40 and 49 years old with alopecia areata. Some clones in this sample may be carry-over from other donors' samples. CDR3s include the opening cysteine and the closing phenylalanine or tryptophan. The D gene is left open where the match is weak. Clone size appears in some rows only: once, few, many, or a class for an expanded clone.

CDR3aa: CASSVLGDTQYF
CDR3nt: TGTGCCAGCAGCGTCCTAGGGGATACGCAGTATTTT
abundance: -
v_gene: TRBV9
j_gene: TRBJ2-3
d_gene: -

CDR3aa: CASMDHSGANVLTF
CDR3nt: TGTGCCAGCATGGACCACTCTGGGGCCAACGTCCTGACTTTC
abundance: few
v_gene: TRBV6-2/TRBV6-3
j_gene: TRBJ2-6
d_gene: -

CDR3aa: CASSFSNSQETQYF
CDR3nt: TGTGCCAGCAGCTTCTCTAACAGCCAAGAGACCCAGTACTTC
abundance: few
v_gene: TRBV11-2
j_gene: TRBJ2-5
d_gene: -

CDR3aa: CASSEDRGYNEQFF
CDR3nt: TGTGCCAGCAGCGAAGACAGGGGGTACAATGAGCAGTTCTTC
abundance: few
v_gene: TRBV2
j_gene: TRBJ2-1
d_gene: TRBD1

CDR3aa: CASSAPGQPIYGYTF
CDR3nt: TGTGCCAGCAGTGCACCGGGACAGCCGATATATGGCTACACCTTC
abundance: -
v_gene: TRBV12-3/TRBV12-4
j_gene: TRBJ1-2
d_gene: TRBD1

CDR3aa: CASSLAPTGTDTQYF
CDR3nt: TGTGCCAGCAGCTTAGCGCCTACGGGCACAGATACGCAGTATTTT
abundance: few
v_gene: TRBV7-6
j_gene: TRBJ2-3
d_gene: -

CDR3aa: CSARPSTDTQYF
CDR3nt: TGCAGTGCTAGGCCTAGCACAGATACGCAGTATTTT
abundance: -
v_gene: TRBV20-1
j_gene: TRBJ2-3
d_gene: -

CDR3aa: CASNLPGAYTEAFF
CDR3nt: TGTGCCAGCAACCTTCCGGGAGCCTACACTGAAGCTTTCTTT
abundance: many
v_gene: TRBV6-6
j_gene: TRBJ1-1
d_gene: -

CDR3aa: CASSPSGSANQPQHF
CDR3nt: TGCGCCAGCAGCCCGTCAGGGAGCGCCAATCAGCCCCAGCATTTT
abundance: many
v_gene: TRBV5-1
j_gene: TRBJ1-5
d_gene: -

CDR3aa: CASSFNSVTEAFF
CDR3nt: TGTGCCAGCAGCTTTAACAGTGTCACTGAAGCTTTCTTT
abundance: -
v_gene: TRBV5-4
j_gene: TRBJ1-1
d_gene: -

CDR3aa: CASSGEVLAKNIQYF
CDR3nt: TGTGCCAGCAGTGGGGAGGTCCTAGCCAAAAACATTCAGTACTTC
abundance: -
v_gene: TRBV12-3/TRBV12-4
j_gene: TRBJ2-4
d_gene: -

CDR3aa: CASTSGLLNTEAFF
CDR3nt: TGTGCCAGCACCTCGGGACTCCTGAACACTGAAGCTTTCTTT
abundance: few
v_gene: TRBV6-1
j_gene: TRBJ1-1
d_gene: -

CDR3aa: CSVEPLTRALTDTQYF
CDR3nt: TGCAGCGTTGAACCCTTGACCCGTGCCCTCACAGATACGCAGTATTTT
abundance: once
v_gene: TRBV29-1
j_gene: TRBJ2-3
d_gene: -

CDR3aa: CASSLRRDGYTF
CDR3nt: TGTGCCAGTAGTCTCCGGAGGGATGGCTACACCTTC
abundance: medium-sized
v_gene: TRBV19
j_gene: TRBJ1-2
d_gene: -

CDR3aa: CASSRATGTQGGNGYTF
CDR3nt: TGTGCCAGCAGCAGAGCTACCGGGACCCAAGGGGGTAATGGCTACACCTTC
abundance: -
v_gene: TRBV11-2
j_gene: TRBJ1-2
d_gene: -

CDR3aa: CSAIAGGNEQFF
CDR3nt: TGCAGCGCTATCGCAGGGGGCAATGAGCAGTTCTTC
abundance: -
v_gene: TRBV29-1
j_gene: TRBJ2-1
d_gene: TRBD1

CDR3aa: CASSLASGAGVGEQYF
CDR3nt: TGTGCCAGCAGTTTAGCCTCAGGGGCTGGGGTCGGAGAGCAGTACTTC
abundance: -
v_gene: TRBV12-3/TRBV12-4
j_gene: TRBJ2-7
d_gene: -

CDR3aa: CSVEEFGGRETDTQYF
CDR3nt: TGCAGCGTTGAAGAATTCGGAGGGAGGGAAACAGATACGCAGTATTTT
abundance: -
v_gene: TRBV29-1
j_gene: TRBJ2-3
d_gene: TRBD2

CDR3aa: CASSYDIGEQYF
CDR3nt: TGTGCCAGCAGTTACGACATCGGCGAGCAGTACTTC
abundance: -
v_gene: TRBV6-2/TRBV6-3
j_gene: TRBJ2-7
d_gene: -

CDR3aa: CASSQEHITNYEQYF
CDR3nt: TGCGCCAGCAGCCAAGAGCATATAACCAACTACGAGCAGTACTTC
abundance: -
v_gene: TRBV4-3
j_gene: TRBJ2-7
d_gene: -